A single sample is the source of the 12 T cell receptor beta chains below, sequenced in a study of blood T cell repertoires in COVID-19. Produced via immunoSEQ multiplex PCR; TCRdb's table is partial and in-frame only. The sample has about 240,000 clones; 86% are singletons. Sequencing was carried out using peripheral blood. The receptor source for this set is a woman aged 30 to 39 who had recovered from COVID-19.

The chain employs TRBV30 and TRBJ2-7, with D perhaps matching TRBD2 (6 bases). Germline CDR1 GTSNPN, CDR2 SVGIG (reference sequence). This CDR3 comprises 13 residues. Trimming stripped 0 bases from V and 9 bases from J, with 15 bases between. For the CDR3, the DNA is TGTGCCTGGAGTGTACTGAGGGGAGCGGGGCAGTACTTC. Translated, it gives CAWSVLRGAGQYF.

V and J are TRBV15 and TRBJ1-1, with D possibly being TRBD1 (5 bases). This CDR3 comprises 13 residues. Trimming stripped 1 base from V and 8 bases from J, with 11 bases between. Germline CDR1 is LNHNV and CDR2 is YYDKDF (reference sequence). This CDR3 reads CATSRGSGVEAFF. CDR3 in DNA: TGTGCCACCAGCAGAGGGTCGGGGGTGGAAGCTTTCTTT.

This chain links TRBV7-6 with TRBJ1-1; D is unresolved. The CDR3 runs to 13 residues. Between the trimmed V and J ends, which lost 5 bases and 1 base, there was a span of 8 bases. Looked up from germline, CDR1 is SGHVS and CDR2 is FNYEAQ. CDR3 amino acids: CASSRVKNTEAFF. CDR3 DNA sequence: TGTGCCAGCAGCCGTGTAAAGAACACTGAAGCTTTCTTT.

A single count supports this clone. V usage is TRBV12-2 and J usage is TRBJ2-7; TRBD1, the D gene given by the table, was not confirmed from the DNA. TRBV12-2 corresponds to a pseudogene. The CDR3 has 14 amino acids. CDR3 DNA sequence: TGTGCAAGTCGCCACATGAGACAGAACTACGAGCAGTACTTC. It codes for CASRHMRQNYEQYF.

V usage is TRBV3-1 (or the pseudogene TRBV3-2) and J usage is TRBJ2-3; 9 bases align to TRBD2. V trimming: 1 base; J trimming: 0 bases; junction bases outside the gene matches: 2. The CDR3 is 16 amino acids. Germline-derived CDR1 and CDR2 are LGHDT and YNNKEL (reference sequence). Here the CDR3 DNA reads TGTGCCAGCAGCCAAGGACTAGCGGTTAGCACAGATACGCAGTATTTT. It yields the protein CASSQGLAVSTDTQYF.

This rearrangement joins TRBV5-5 to TRBJ1-6, with TRBD1 matching 10 bases. The CDR3 is made up of 13 amino acids. Germline trimming cut 8 bases from V and 9 bases from J; bases unmatched to any gene: 5. The germline CDR1 and CDR2 sequences are SGHKS and YYEKEE (reference sequence). The CDR3 sequence is CASKTGGSSPLHF. The CDR3 bases are TGTGCCAGTAAGACAGGGGGCAGTTCACCCCTCCACTTT.

The sample holds a few counts of this clone. This rearrangement joins TRBV5-4 to TRBJ2-3; tentative D call: TRBD2 (5 bases). The CDR3 loop spans 14 amino acids. V lost 0 bases and J 4 bases, leaving 9 bases between the germline ends. Germline V CDR1 and CDR2: SGHNT, YYREEE (reference sequence). This chain's CDR3 is CASSLGASPDTQYF. The CDR3 nucleotides are TGTGCCAGCAGCTTGGGTGCTAGCCCAGATACGCAGTATTTT. The full variable domain, with the rest looked up from reference TRBV5-4 and TRBJ2-3, is ETGVTQSPTHLIKTRGQQVTLRCSSQSGHNTVSWYQQALGQGPQFIFQYYREEENGRGNFPPRFSGLQFPNYSSELNVNALELDDSALYLCASSLGASPDTQYFGPGTRLTVL.

The J gene is TRBJ2-7, the V gene TRBV3-1 (or the pseudogene TRBV3-2); 10 bases fit TRBD2. This CDR3 region has 16 residues. Germline V gene data show CDR1 as LGHDT and CDR2 as YNNKEL (reference sequence). The trim removed 3 bases at V and 6 bases at J, leaving 11 bases unmatched. In nucleotides, the CDR3 is TGTGCCAGCAGCCACCCCGGACTAGCGGAGGATTCCGAGCAGTACTTC. Protein product: CASSHPGLAEDSEQYF.

J is TRBJ2-2 and V is TRBV30, with TRBD2 as a possible D gene (6 bases). Trimming took off 0 bases at V and 4 bases at J, with 18 bases between the two ends. Per the germline V gene, CDR1 is GTSNPN and CDR2 is SVGIG (reference sequence). The length of the CDR3 is 17 residues. CDR3 region: CAWSVPYVGGGTGELFF. The CDR3 coding sequence is TGTGCCTGGAGTGTACCTTATGTTGGGGGAGGCACCGGGGAGCTGTTTTTT. The full variable domain, completed using reference TRBV30 and TRBJ2-2, is SQTIHQWPATLVQPVGSPLSLECTVEGTSNPNLYWYRQAAGRGLQLLFYSVGIGQISSEVPQNLSASRPQDRQFILSSKKLLLSDSGFYLCAWSVPYVGGGTGELFFGEGSRLTVL.

The chain links TRBV2 to TRBJ2-1; 7 nucleotides line up with TRBD2. CDR3 length: 13 residues. Losses at the gene ends were 1 base for V and 11 bases for J; bases not matched to a gene: 5. Germline V CDR1 and CDR2: SNHLY, FYNNEI. This chain's CDR3 is CASSEGWGTKQFF. As DNA, the CDR3 is TGTGCCAGCAGTGAAGGGTGGGGGACTAAGCAGTTCTTC. The whole variable domain, filled in from reference TRBV2 and TRBJ2-1, reads EPEVTQTPSHQVTQMGQEVILRCVPISNHLYFYWYRQILGQKVEFLVSFYNNEISEKSEIFDDQFSVERPDGSNFTLKIRSTKLEDSAMYFCASSEGWGTKQFFGPGTRLTVL.

This chain connects TRBV2 to TRBJ2-1; D perhaps matches TRBD2 (6 bases). In germline, CDR1 is SNHLY, CDR2 FYNNEI. The CDR3 has 15 residues. The ends were cut back, 4 bases at V and 4 bases at J, with 14 bases in the middle. The DNA of the CDR3 is TGTGCCAGCAGTGTAACTGGGGGAGGTTACAATGAGCAGTTCTTC. It specifies CASSVTGGGYNEQFF.

The chain couples TRBV7-2 to TRBJ2-1; 14 nucleotides line up with TRBD2. Germline V gives CDR1 SGHTA, CDR2 FQGNSA. V was clipped by 5 bases and J by 0 bases; unmatched bases: 3. This CDR3 has 17 amino acids. The CDR3 protein is CASSRTSGGPSYNEQFF. In DNA, the CDR3 is TGTGCCAGCAGCCGGACTAGCGGGGGGCCCTCCTACAATGAGCAGTTCTTC.